These T cell receptor beta chains were read from a single sample in a study of T cells in Graves' hyperthyroidism and ophthalmopathy. TCRdb passed the multiplex PCR reads through MiXCR, listing each CDR3 protein once. Among some 320,000 distinct CDR3 sequences listed, about an eighth were seen once. What was sequenced was blood. The source of these receptors is a woman aged 40 to 50 with Graves' ophthalmopathy. Each CDR3 is given with its conserved first and last residue. Each record gives: J gene, clone size, D gene, V gene, CDR3 DNA, CDR3 protein. The D gene is left open where the match is weak. Some rows have no size entry. The others give once, few or many, or a class for an expanded clone.

>TRBJ1-3|NA|NA|TRBV2
TGTGCCACCGCGGGCAAAAGCTCTGGAAACACCATATATTTT
CATAGKSSGNTIYF
>TRBJ2-5|many|NA|TRBV11-2
TGTGCCAGCAGTGCTAGGGAAAAAGGGTGGCAAGAGACCCAGTACTTC
CASSAREKGWQETQYF
>TRBJ1-4|many|TRBD1|TRBV27
TGTGCCAGCAGTTTATCCGGGACAGGGGGCCAAAAACTGTTTTTT
CASSLSGTGGQKLFF
>TRBJ2-1|many|NA|TRBV12-3/TRBV12-4
TGTGCCAGCAGTCCAGGGGAGGATGAGCAGTTCTTC
CASSPGEDEQFF
>TRBJ1-5|many|NA|TRBV29-1
TGCAGCGTCCGGTTCGGGCCGGATCAGCCCCAGCATTTT
CSVRFGPDQPQHF
>TRBJ1-3|many|NA|TRBV7-8
TGTGCCAGCAGCAGGGGAACTGGAAACACCATATATTTT
CASSRGTGNTIYF
>TRBJ2-5|few|TRBD2|TRBV5-5
TGTGCCAGCAGCTTGAACCGTGGACTAGCGGGGAGGATTGAAGAGACCCAGTACTTC
CASSLNRGLAGRIEETQYF
>TRBJ2-3|few|NA|TRBV5-1
TGCGCCAGCAGCTTGGGAGACAGCTTAGGTGGCACAGATACGCAGTATTTT
CASSLGDSLGGTDTQYF
>TRBJ1-2|many|NA|TRBV27
TGTGCCAGCAGTTTATCGGCGGGGGGGCCCTCGACGGGCTACACCTTC
CASSLSAGGPSTGYTF
>TRBJ2-3|many|NA|TRBV10-2
TGCGCCAGCAGTGATGGCGTTAGCACAGATACGCAGTATTTT
CASSDGVSTDTQYF
>TRBJ2-7|NA|NA|TRBV4-2
TGTGCCAGCAGCCAAGATATTGGAAGCTCCTACGAGCAGTACTTC
CASSQDIGSSYEQYF
>TRBJ1-1|many|NA|TRBV20-1
TGCAGTGTCGAGGGGGAACTGAACACTGAAGCTTTCTTT
CSVEGELNTEAFF
>TRBJ2-5|many|NA|TRBV28
TGTGCCAGCAGTGGCGGTACGCAAGAGACCCAGTACTTC
CASSGGTQETQYF
>TRBJ1-1|many|NA|TRBV11-2
TGTGCCAGCAGCTTGGGACGGTCGAACACTGAAGCTTTCTTT
CASSLGRSNTEAFF
>TRBJ2-7|many|NA|TRBV7-9
TGTGCCAGCAGCCTTTTTGGTAAGGAGCAGTACTTC
CASSLFGKEQYF
>TRBJ2-5|NA|NA|TRBV18
TGTGCCAGCTCACCACAGCAGTCGGAGACCCAGTACTTC
CASSPQQSETQYF
>TRBJ2-1|few|TRBD2|TRBV29-1
TGCAGCGGTCGCCGACTAGCGGGAATCAATGAGCAGTTCTTC
CSGRRLAGINEQFF
>TRBJ2-7|many|NA|TRBV7-9
TGTGCCAGCAGCTTCGTTGGGAGCTCCTACGAGCAGTACTTC
CASSFVGSSYEQYF
>TRBJ2-3|many|NA|TRBV5-6
TGTGCCAGCAGCCCACTCAGCACAGATACGCAGTATTTT
CASSPLSTDTQYF
>TRBJ2-1|many|NA|TRBV2
TGTGCCAGCAGTGGCGACTCCTACAATGAGCAGTTCTTC
CASSGDSYNEQFF
>TRBJ2-1|NA|NA|TRBV20-1
TGCAGTGCTAGAGGGGATAGCCCAAGGGAGCAGTTCTTC
CSARGDSPREQFF
>TRBJ1-5|many|TRBD1|TRBV2
TGTGCCAGCAGTTCACAGGGGGCTACTAATCAGCCCCAGCATTTT
CASSSQGATNQPQHF
>TRBJ1-1|NA|TRBD1|TRBV19
TGTGCCAGTGAGAGGGACAGTCGCACTGAAGCTTTCTTT
CASERDSRTEAFF
>TRBJ2-3|NA|NA|TRBV5-1
TGCGCCAGCAGTAACCCCCAGGGGAGCACAGATACGCAGTATTTT
CASSNPQGSTDTQYF
>TRBJ1-2|many|NA|TRBV7-9
TGTGCCAGCAGCTTGTCAGGGAACAGAGGCTACACCTTC
CASSLSGNRGYTF
>TRBJ1-2|many|NA|TRBV19
TGTGCCAGTAGTAGTGAAGTAGGCGGCTACACCTTC
CASSSEVGGYTF
>TRBJ2-3|many|NA|TRBV20-1
TGCAGTGCTAGAAGGGGGGCGACTATAGATACGCAGTATTTT
CSARRGATIDTQYF
>TRBJ2-1|many|NA|TRBV28
TGTGCCAGCAGTTTGGACCCCCCGGGCTACAATGAGCAGTTCTTC
CASSLDPPGYNEQFF
>TRBJ2-2|many|NA|TRBV28
TGTGCCAGCAGTTTTATGGCAGTTCGGGCCGGGGAGCTGTTTTTT
CASSFMAVRAGELFF
>TRBJ2-4|many|TRBD1|TRBV6-1
TGTGCCAGCAGAAAACCCCGGGACAGGGGGGACAAAAACATTCAGTACTTC
CASRKPRDRGDKNIQYF
>TRBJ1-5|NA|TRBD1|TRBV4-1
TGCGCCAGCAGCCAACAGATTAGGGGGCAAAATCAGCCCCAGCATTTT
CASSQQIRGQNQPQHF
>TRBJ2-7|few|NA|TRBV20-1
TGCAGTGCTGAGGACATCCTTACCCTTCGGGAGCAGTACTTC
CSAEDILTLREQYF
>TRBJ2-1|many|NA|TRBV11-3
TGTGCCAGCAGTTCAAAATACGAGCAGTTCTTC
CASSSKYEQFF
>TRBJ2-5|NA|NA|TRBV12-3/TRBV12-4
TGTGCCAGCAGTGCAGGACAGCCTTACCAAGAGACCCAGTACTTC
CASSAGQPYQETQYF
>TRBJ2-5|many|TRBD2|TRBV28
TGTGCCAGCAGTCAAGGGACTAGCGGAAAAGAGACCCAGTACTTC
CASSQGTSGKETQYF
>TRBJ1-2|many|NA|TRBV28
TGTGCCAGCAGCCGAGGCGGGCAGGGGTGGAATGGCTACACCTTC
CASSRGGQGWNGYTF
>TRBJ2-3|NA|TRBD1|TRBV13
TGTGCCAGCAGCTCGTGGGACAGGGCTACAGATACGCAGTATTTT
CASSSWDRATDTQYF
>TRBJ2-3|many|NA|TRBV2
TGTGCCAGCAGTCCCCAGGGGTTGGTTACAGATACGCAGTATTTT
CASSPQGLVTDTQYF
>TRBJ2-3|few|NA|TRBV6-1
TGTGCCAGCAGAGAACAAAACAGCAAGCCGGATACGCAGTATTTT
CASREQNSKPDTQYF
>TRBJ1-2|many|TRBD1|TRBV6-1
TGTGCCAGCAGTTTGGGACAGGGGTTGGACTATGGCTACACCTTC
CASSLGQGLDYGYTF
>TRBJ2-2|many|NA|TRBV6-1
TGTGCCAGCACCCTAACGAGGGGGTTGAACACCGGGGAGCTGTTTTTT
CASTLTRGLNTGELFF
>TRBJ1-3|NA|NA|TRBV18
TGTGCCAGCTCACCATTTAGCTTCTCTGGAAACACCATATATTTT
CASSPFSFSGNTIYF
>TRBJ1-2|few|TRBD1|TRBV19
TGTGCCAGTACTCTCACAGGAGGGGGCCTACGGGGCTACACCTTC
CASTLTGGGLRGYTF
>TRBJ1-4|NA|TRBD1|TRBV10-2
TGCGCCAGCACCCCGAGACAGGGGTCTATTCTGTTTTTT
CASTPRQGSILFF
>TRBJ2-1|NA|TRBD2|TRBV20-1
TGCAGTGCTAGGAATCCGGGGGGGCGAGGTGAGCAGTTCTTC
CSARNPGGRGEQFF
>TRBJ2-1|NA|NA|TRBV29-1
TGCAGCGTTGTTACCAGGATTGACAATGAGCAGTTCTTC
CSVVTRIDNEQFF
>TRBJ2-7|many|TRBD2|TRBV20-1
TGCAGTGCTAGAATAGCGGGAGGACTTGGCGAGCAGTACTTC
CSARIAGGLGEQYF
>TRBJ2-2|few|TRBD1|TRBV9
TGTGCCAGCAGCCCAACAGGGGACGACACCGGGGAGCTGTTTTTT
CASSPTGDDTGELFF
>TRBJ1-3|NA|TRBD1|TRBV20-1
TGCAGTGCTAAACACCCTCGACAGGGTGAAGGAAACACCATATATTTT
CSAKHPRQGEGNTIYF
>TRBJ2-7|many|TRBD1|TRBV19
TGTGCCAGTAGCCCGGGACAGGCCTACGAGCAGTACTTC
CASSPGQAYEQYF
>TRBJ1-2|many|NA|TRBV2
TGTGCCAGCAATCCGACGCGAAACTATGGCTACACCTTC
CASNPTRNYGYTF